Presented here are 32 T cell receptor beta chains from one specimen sequenced in a study of T cell responses to AZD1222 COVID-19 vaccine. Sequencing used immunoSEQ multiplex PCR; TCRdb keeps in-frame clones, though not all of them. The repertoire holds approximately 150,000 clones, 70% to 90% seen once, with about 4.3% in the top ten. The sample in question was peripheral blood, obtained 28 days after the second dose of the MenACWY control vaccine. These receptors were obtained from an adult who received the MenACWY meningococcal vaccine as a control.

This chain links TRBV30 with TRBJ1-4; no clear D gene. This CDR3 spans 13 amino acids. The V gene's germline CDR1 is GTSNPN and CDR2 SVGIG (reference sequence). With 5 bases removed from V and 2 bases from J, the gap between germline ends came to 9 bases. In DNA, the CDR3 is TGTGCCTGGGAGGGTGGCACTAATGAAAAACTGTTTTTT. Translated, it gives CAWEGGTNEKLFF.

V is TRBV18 and J is TRBJ1-5, with 10 bases matching TRBD1. The CDR3 contains 16 residues. Germline V CDR1 and CDR2: KGHSH, LQKENI. Trimming cost V 3 bases and J 3 bases; bases outside gene matches: 5. The chain's CDR3 is CASSPSTGGNNQPQHF. The CDR3 region has the DNA TGTGCCAGCTCACCCTCGACAGGGGGCAACAATCAGCCCCAGCATTTT.

DNA of the CDR3: TGTGCCAGCAGCTCCCTTCGACTAGCGGGAAACGAGCAGTACTTC. Encoded protein: CASSSLRLAGNEQYF. This chain connects TRBV13 to TRBJ2-7; 11 nucleotides line up with TRBD2. The CDR3 totals 15 residues. V shed 4 bases, J shed 5 bases, and the junction held 7 bases outside the gene matches. Germline V gene data show CDR1 as PRHDT and CDR2 as FYEKMQ (reference sequence).

The gene calls are TRBV29-1 and TRBJ1-4; D gene unclear. Per the germline V gene, CDR1 is SQVTM and CDR2 is ANQGSEA. The length of the CDR3 is 14 residues. Trimming removed 5 bases from V and 2 bases from J, with 12 bases in between. This chain's CDR3 is CSVHDPQTNEKLFF. The DNA of the CDR3 is TGCAGCGTTCACGATCCCCAGACTAATGAAAAACTGTTTTTT.

The CDR3 is CAAGILEQYF. The CDR3 DNA follows: TGTGCCGCCGGGATCCTCGAGCAGTACTTC. The chain recombines TRBV6-5 with TRBJ2-7; D might be TRBD2 (5 bases). The CDR3 is 10 residues long. Germline V gene sequence: CDR1 MNHEY, CDR2 SVGAGI. Trimming pared 11 bases from V and 6 bases from J, leaving 11 bases between.

V and J are TRBV11-2 and TRBJ1-1; D not resolved. CDR1 is SGHAT, CDR2 FQNNGV, per germline. With 1 base removed from V and 3 bases from J, the gap between germline ends came to 9 bases. The CDR3 has 14 residues. As DNA, the CDR3 is TGTGCCAGCAGCTTAGTATTCTCCGACACTGAAGCTTTCTTT. This sequence encodes CASSLVFSDTEAFF. Variable domain in full (rest from reference TRBV11-2 and TRBJ1-1): EAGVAQSPRYKIIEKRQSVAFWCNPISGHATLYWYQQILGQGPKLLIQFQNNGVVDDSQLPKDRFSAERLKGVDSTLKIQPAKLEDSAVYLCASSLVFSDTEAFFGQGTRLTVV.

V and J are TRBV27 and TRBJ1-3; D may be TRBD1 (6 bases). V gave up 2 bases and J gave up 2 bases, with 7 bases separating them. Germline CDR1 is MNHEY and CDR2 is SMNVEV (reference sequence). This CDR3 contains 14 residues. The CDR3 nucleotides read TGTGCCAGCAGTTTAAACAGGGCTGGAAACACCATATATTTT. Translated, it gives CASSLNRAGNTIYF.

This chain links TRBV9 with TRBJ2-3; 7 nucleotides agree with TRBD2. Germline V lookup: CDR1 SGDLS, CDR2 YYNGEE. V was clipped by 3 bases and J by 5 bases; unmatched bases: 12. CDR3 length equals 16 residues. In DNA, the CDR3 is TGTGCCAGCAGCGAGTGGCTGGCGGGGGTCGGAGATACGCAGTATTTT. Translated: CASSEWLAGVGDTQYF.

The chain links TRBV6-5 to TRBJ1-4; 10 nucleotides agree with TRBD1. This CDR3 region has 15 residues. CDR1 is MNHEY and CDR2 is SVGAGI in the germline V gene. The V gene end was trimmed by 6 bases and the J gene end by 4 bases; junction bases not matched to a gene: 5. CDR3 loop: CASRLRTGGNEKLFF. CDR3 coding DNA: TGTGCCAGCAGGCTACGGACAGGGGGTAATGAAAAACTGTTTTTT.

A single count supports this clone. The V gene is TRBV10-3, the J gene TRBJ2-2; the match to TRBD2 covers 11 bases. J lost 9 bases, V lost 10 bases, and 13 bases had no gene match. The CDR3 has 15 residues. Germline V lookup: CDR1 ENHRY, CDR2 SYGVKD. CDR3 loop: CATPPSGRLQRELFF. The CDR3 coding sequence is TGTGCCACCCCTCCTAGCGGGAGGCTTCAAAGGGAGCTGTTTTTT.

The chain couples TRBV10-1 to TRBJ2-1; D ambiguous. With 1 base removed from V and 0 bases from J, the gap between germline ends came to 10 bases. This CDR3 spans 16 amino acids. CDR1 and CDR2 from the germline V gene are WNHNN and SYGVQD (reference sequence). The CDR3 nucleotides read TGCGCCAGCAGTGAGTATCGATCGAGCTCCTACAATGAGCAGTTCTTC. Amino acid sequence: CASSEYRSSSYNEQFF.

The rearrangement uses TRBV7-9 and TRBJ1-4; unclear D gene. Between the trimmed V and J ends, which lost 7 bases and 7 bases, there was a span of 19 bases. Germline CDR1 reads SEHNR; CDR2 reads FQNEAQ (reference sequence). The CDR3 covers 15 residues. This CDR3 is CASTPSGNRGEKLFF. In DNA, the CDR3 is TGTGCCAGCACCCCTAGCGGGAATAGAGGTGAAAAACTGTTTTTT.

The chain combines TRBV6-2 or TRBV6-3 with TRBJ2-3; D not certain. V gave up 6 bases and J gave up 6 bases, with 10 bases separating them. CDR1 and CDR2 from the germline V gene are MNHEY and SVGEGT. The CDR3 runs to 12 residues. CDR3 amino acids: CASSPREDTQYF. DNA of the CDR3: TGTGCCAGCAGCCCCAGAGAGGATACGCAGTATTTT.

The rearrangement uses TRBV7-2 and TRBJ2-5; the D is unclear. The CDR3 sequence is 13 residues long. V lost 1 base and J 4 bases, leaving 7 bases between the germline ends. Germline V gene lookup returns CDR1 SGHTA and CDR2 FQGNSA. CDR3 protein: CASSLVEGETQYF. CDR3 sequence (DNA): TGTGCCAGCAGCTTAGTCGAAGGAGAGACCCAGTACTTC.

The V call is TRBV5-6, the J call TRBJ2-7; TRBD2 is a possible D gene (6 bases). The CDR3 contains 12 residues. V was clipped by 2 bases and J by 4 bases, with 7 bases between them. Germline V gene sequence: CDR1 SGHDT, CDR2 YYEEEE. The CDR3 nucleotides are TGTGCCAGCAGCTTTAGCGGATACGAGCAGTACTTC. Residues: CASSFSGYEQYF.

This chain uses TRBV11-2 with TRBJ1-1; 7 nucleotides match TRBD1. V lost 3 bases and J lost 3; bases outside the gene matches: 4. This CDR3 contains 14 residues. The germline V gene has CDR1 SGHAT and CDR2 FQNNGV. CDR3 coding DNA: TGTGCCAGCAGCTTTAACAGGGGCGACACTGAAGCTTTCTTT. Amino acid sequence: CASSFNRGDTEAFF.

The CDR3 DNA follows: TGTGCCTGGAGGGGAACTAGCGGAGGAGTAGTTATCGACACCGGGGAGCTGTTTTTT. This codes for CAWRGTSGGVVIDTGELFF. This chain uses TRBV30 with TRBJ2-2; TRBD2 agrees at 8 bases. This CDR3 is 19 amino acids long. J was trimmed by 3 bases and V by 3 bases; bases with no gene match: 18. The germline CDR1 and CDR2 sequences are GTSNPN and SVGIG (reference sequence).

Sample share makes this clone medium-sized. V usage is TRBV11-2 and J usage is TRBJ2-3; D possibly corresponds to TRBD2 (6 bases). The germline V and J ends were trimmed by 0 bases and 1 base, with 14 bases remaining between them. CDR1 and CDR2 (germline): SGHAT, FQNNGV. The CDR3 consists of 17 residues. The CDR3 coding sequence is TGTGCCAGCAGCTTAGATTGGTTGCGGGAACGCACAGATACGCAGTATTTT. Protein sequence: CASSLDWLRERTDTQYF.

The V and J genes are TRBV28 and TRBJ1-2, with 7 bases matching TRBD1. CDR1 MDHEN and CDR2 SYDVKM come from the germline V gene. The CDR3 totals 13 residues. V shed 5 bases, J shed 7 bases, and the junction held 7 bases outside the gene matches. CDR3 bases: TGTGCCAGCAGTCGCCGGACAGGATTTGGCTACACCTTC. Amino acid sequence: CASSRRTGFGYTF.

V gene TRBV27 combines with J gene TRBJ2-7; D is undetermined. The CDR3 length is 13 residues. The germline CDR1 and CDR2 sequences are MNHEY and SMNVEV (reference sequence). Trimming took off 1 base at V and 5 bases at J, with 9 bases between the two ends. CDR3 in amino acids: CASSLYWLNEQYF. As DNA, the CDR3 is TGTGCCAGCAGTTTATATTGGCTCAACGAGCAGTACTTC.

The chain links TRBV27 to TRBJ2-3; D remains unclear. V was trimmed by 4 bases and J by 5 bases, leaving 13 bases between them. The CDR3 loop spans 14 amino acids. Germline loops: CDR1 MNHEY, CDR2 SMNVEV (reference sequence). CDR3 sequence reads: CASSWKLAGDTQYF. In DNA, the CDR3 is TGTGCCAGCAGTTGGAAGCTCGCAGGAGATACGCAGTATTTT.

The V gene is TRBV28, the J gene TRBJ1-5, with TRBD1 identical over 7 bases. CDR1 and CDR2 (germline): MDHEN, SYDVKM. J gave up 4 bases and V 8 bases, and 8 bases lay outside the gene matches. This CDR3 region has 14 residues. The CDR3 region is CASVSGQSNQPQHF. CDR3 nucleotide sequence: TGTGCCAGCGTATCGGGACAGTCTAATCAGCCCCAGCATTTT. The full variable domain, in which reference TRBV28 and TRBJ1-5 provide the parts outside the CDR3, is DVKVTQSSRYLVKRTGEKVFLECVQDMDHENMFWYRQDPGLGLRLIYFSYDVKMKEKGDIPEGYSVSREKKERFSLILESASTNQTSMYLCASVSGQSNQPQHFGDGTRLSIL.

V is TRBV30 and J is TRBJ2-4; TRBD1 matches 11 bases. Germline CDR1 GTSNPN, CDR2 SVGIG (reference sequence). This CDR3 comprises 12 residues. The V and J ends lost 5 bases and 9 bases, in that order; junction bases with no gene match: 3. CDR3 nucleotide sequence: TGTGCCTGGGGACAGGGGGCAGGCATTCAGTACTTC. The encoded protein is CAWGQGAGIQYF.

The chain combines TRBV7-2 with TRBJ2-2, with a possible D match to TRBD1 (6 bases). Trimming removed 2 bases at V and 6 bases at J, with 13 bases between. The length of the CDR3 is 15 residues. Germline V lookup: CDR1 SGHTA, CDR2 FQGNSA. CDR3 in amino acids: CASSLLQGLAGELFF. CDR3 bases: TGTGCCAGCAGCTTACTGCAGGGGCTCGCCGGGGAGCTGTTTTTT.

This chain uses TRBV20-1 with TRBJ2-7; tentatively, D is TRBD2 (6 bases). V was trimmed by 6 bases and J by 9 bases, leaving 15 bases between them. CDR1 is DFQATT, CDR2 SNEGSKA, per germline (reference sequence). The CDR3 length is 11 residues. The chain's CDR3 is CSALRLGGQYF. The CDR3 bases are TGCAGTGCGCTCCGCTTGGGGGGGCAGTACTTC.

V usage is TRBV5-5 and J usage is TRBJ1-6; possibly TRBD1 for D (5 bases). CDR1 is SGHKS, CDR2 YYEKEE, per germline (reference sequence). Trimming stripped 4 bases from V and 5 bases from J, with 19 bases between. This CDR3 contains 17 residues. In DNA, the CDR3 is TGTGCCAGCAGCCGGCGGCAGGGCCCAATCGATAATTCACCCCTCCACTTT. Its translation is CASSRRQGPIDNSPLHF. Full variable domain (missing parts from reference TRBV5-5 and TRBJ1-6): DAGVTQSPTHLIKTRGQQVTLRCSPISGHKSVSWYQQVLGQGPQFIFQYYEKEERGRGNFPDRFSARQFPNYSSELNVNALLLGDSALYLCASSRRQGPIDNSPLHFGNGTRLTVT.

This chain uses TRBV11-2 with TRBJ2-7; 7 bases align to TRBD1. The junction had 5 bases not matched to a gene; V was cut back by 6 bases and J by 3 bases. This CDR3 contains 13 residues. Germline lookup yields CDR1 SGHAT and CDR2 FQNNGV. CDR3 bases: TGTGCCAGCAGAGGACAGGCCTTCTACGAGCAGTACTTC. The encoded protein is CASRGQAFYEQYF.

The chain uses TRBV29-1 and TRBJ1-4; 7 bases align to TRBD1. Losses at the gene ends were 5 bases for V and 8 bases for J; bases not matched to a gene: 2. This CDR3 has 11 residues. The V gene's germline CDR1 is SQVTM and CDR2 ANQGSEA. The CDR3 region has the DNA TGCAGCGTTCGACAGGGAGAAAAACTGTTTTTT. As protein: CSVRQGEKLFF.

The V and J genes are TRBV5-6 and TRBJ1-3; D not resolved. Germline lookup yields CDR1 SGHDT and CDR2 YYEEEE. The CDR3 has 12 residues. V dropped 3 bases and J dropped 4 bases, with 5 bases sitting between them. The CDR3 spells CASSSAGNTIYF. The CDR3 coding sequence is TGTGCCAGCAGCTCCGCGGGAAACACCATATATTTT.

The V gene is TRBV30, the J gene TRBJ2-3; D is undetermined. Trimming stripped 1 base from V and 2 bases from J, with 10 bases between. Per the germline V gene, CDR1 is GTSNPN and CDR2 is SVGIG (reference sequence). CDR3 length equals 14 residues. CDR3: CAWSDHIDTDTQYF. The DNA of the CDR3 is TGTGCCTGGAGTGACCATATCGACACAGATACGCAGTATTTT.

This clone came up a few times. V gene TRBV5-1 combines with J gene TRBJ2-5; 8 bases fit TRBD2. The trim removed 0 bases at V and 5 bases at J, leaving 9 bases unmatched. CDR1 is SGHRS and CDR2 is YFSETQ in the germline V gene. This CDR3 spans 16 amino acids. In DNA, the CDR3 is TGCGCCAGCAGCTTGGGATTTGCGGGAGGTAGGGAGACCCAGTACTTC. Translating gives CASSLGFAGGRETQYF. Together with reference TRBV5-1 and TRBJ2-5, the CDR3 gives the full variable domain: KAGVTQTPRYLIKTRGQQVTLSCSPISGHRSVSWYQQTPGQGLQFLFEYFSETQRNKGNFPGRFSGRQFSNSRSEMNVSTLELGDSALYLCASSLGFAGGRETQYFGPGTRLLVL.

The chain has TRBV27 and TRBJ1-1, with D possibly being TRBD1 (6 bases). The germline V and J ends were trimmed by 4 bases and 0 bases, with 12 bases remaining between them. Germline V lookup: CDR1 MNHEY, CDR2 SMNVEV (reference sequence). This CDR3 is built from 15 residues. In DNA, the CDR3 is TGTGCCAGCAGTTCCCCCAGGGGAATGAACACTGAAGCTTTCTTT. This encodes CASSSPRGMNTEAFF.